This TCR beta chain was obtained from a study of cytomegalovirus exposure and HLA in healthy donors. Study results and limitations: Upon later analysis, TCR association rates were observed to vary by HLA locus, being highest for DRB1 and lowest for HLA-C. Later work found most CMV-associated TCR beta chains apparently HLA-restricted.

The study ran its PCR with 60 Vbeta and 13 Jbeta primers. Method: immunoSEQ multiplex PCR; TCRdb's copy keeps in-frame clones and lacks some. The sample lists some 120,000 clones, around two thirds occurring once. In regard to this clone: Its antigen is as yet unknown.

Between the trimmed V and J ends, which lost 5 bases and 1 base, there was a span of 17 bases. The CDR3 length is 16 residues. The germline gives CDR1 SGHVS, CDR2 FNYEAQ. This TCR was sampled from a middle-aged woman in good health and CMV-seropositive. The sample was PBMCs. The rearrangement uses TRBV7-6 and TRBJ1-1; D is possibly TRBD1 (6 bases). The CDR3 loop reads CASSDGDTIKNTEAFF. CDR3 coding DNA: TGTGCCAGCAGCGACGGGGACACGATTAAGAACACTGAAGCTTTCTTT.